Sequencing of this T cell receptor (beta chain) was carried out in a study of PD-1 blockade in classical Hodgkin lymphoma. Time point specified: cycle 4 day 1 (C4D1), after 6 weeks of nivolumab. Relapse was seen in all patients after autologous stem cell transplantation, and brentuximab vedotin exposure was variable. Points from the study as a whole: Complete responders had baseline diversity similar to newly diagnosed patients. At baseline, newly diagnosed patients reportedly showed less TCR diversity than healthy donors.

As for this clone: No antigen is known for it.

Generated by immunoSEQ multiplex PCR, the TCRdb table keeps only in-frame clones and is missing some. The data contain approximately 96,000 clones, more than 85% of them seen just once; the ten biggest clones take up just under 2%. V gave up 4 bases and J gave up 2 bases, with 18 bases separating them. This CDR3 comprises 16 residues. Germline V CDR1 and CDR2: MNHNS, SASEGT. The clonotype originates from a human donor with classical Hodgkin lymphoma. The V call is TRBV6-1, the J call TRBJ2-7; the D gene is possibly TRBD1 (6 bases). Specimen: peripheral blood mononuclear cells (PBMCs), collected before the fourth cycle of nivolumab. The CDR3 coding sequence is TGTGCCAGCAGTGCCGAGGGACACATCAACACCTACGAGCAGTACTTC. Its protein is CASSAEGHINTYEQYF.